This T cell receptor (beta chain) was identified during a study of cytomegalovirus exposure and HLA in healthy donors. With regard to this clone: Its specificity is unknown.

60 Vbeta and 13 Jbeta primers were used in PCR. Libraries were prepared by immunoSEQ multiplex PCR; TCRdb keeps only in-frame clonotypes and omits some of them. This sample has more than 100,000 clones, with around nine tenths found just once. Whole-study findings and limits: Exclusion applied to some V segments, including TRBV6-2 and TRBV6-3, as they were indistinguishable. The majority of TCR sequences were rare, yet some public TCRs appeared in many donors. The classifier, whose performance was assessed in both the original and validation cohorts, reportedly diagnosed cytomegalovirus status with high specificity and sensitivity.

The germline V gene has CDR1 MNHEY and CDR2 SVGAGI. The CDR3 has 16 amino acids. V was pared by 4 bases and J by 7 bases, with 9 bases of the junction left unmatched. Sequencing was performed on PBMCs. The receptor comes from a woman aged 25 to 39 in good health and CMV-seronegative. V and J are TRBV6-5 and TRBJ2-1; 11 bases are a match to TRBD2. The CDR3 sequence: CASSSLAGGPHNEQFF. The DNA of the CDR3 is TGTGCCAGCAGTTCCTTAGCGGGGGGGCCACATAATGAGCAGTTCTTC.